The 19 T cell receptor beta chains in this list originate from one sample, sequenced in a study of graft-versus-host responses after intestinal transplantation. Profiled with immunoSEQ multiplex PCR; TCRdb holds only in-frame clones, not every one. The sample carries about 90,000 clones, 88% recorded once. These receptors' antigens are unknown. Material: unstimulated CD4+ T cells sorted from spleen or lymph node cells, obtained before transplant. These receptors all come from a human donor who was the organ donor for an intestinal transplant.

The chain is built from TRBV7-2 and TRBJ2-2, with unresolved D. CDR3 length equals 14 residues. V was clipped by 0 bases and J by 1 base, with 3 bases between them. Germline-derived CDR1 and CDR2 are SGHTA and FQGNSA. CDR3 nucleotides: TGTGCCAGCAGCTTAGCCCGGAACACCGGGGAGCTGTTTTTT. Translation: CASSLARNTGELFF.

This clone was observed a single time. The V and J genes are TRBV7-2 and TRBJ1-1, with D possibly being TRBD1 (6 bases). Trimming pared 5 bases from V and 0 bases from J, leaving 16 bases between. The CDR3 runs to 16 residues. The germline CDR1 and CDR2 sequences are SGHTA and FQGNSA. Here the CDR3 DNA reads TGTGCCAGCAGCAAGGACAGTCTGCGAATGAACACTGAAGCTTTCTTT. The encoded protein is CASSKDSLRMNTEAFF. Supplemented by reference TRBV7-2 and TRBJ1-1, the full variable domain reads GAGVSQSPSNKVTEKGKDVELRCDPISGHTALYWYRQSLGQGLEFLIYFQGNSAPDKSGLPSDRFSAERTGGSVSTLTIQRTQQEDSAVYLCASSKDSLRMNTEAFFGQGTRLTVV.

This chain connects TRBV5-1 to TRBJ2-6; TRBD2 agrees at 9 bases. The CDR3 is 18 amino acids. Trimming at V came to 0 bases and at J to 0 bases, leaving 4 bases not matched to a gene. The germline V gene has CDR1 SGHRS and CDR2 YFSETQ. Written as DNA, the CDR3 is TGCGCCAGCAGCTTGGTGGCTAGCGGGGCCTCTGGGGCCAACGTCCTGACTTTC. It encodes CASSLVASGASGANVLTF.

The CDR3 here is CASRRPDRVQETQYF. CDR3 nucleotides: TGTGCCAGCCGACGACCGGACAGGGTCCAAGAGACCCAGTACTTC. The chain links TRBV28 to TRBJ2-5, with 8 bases aligning to TRBD1. Germline V lookup: CDR1 MDHEN, CDR2 SYDVKM. After removal of 8 bases from V and 1 base from J, the junction contained 9 bases not matched to a gene. This CDR3 has 15 residues. Full variable domain (remainder filled in from reference TRBV28 and TRBJ2-5): DVKVTQSSRYLVKRTGEKVFLECVQDMDHENMFWYRQDPGLGLRLIYFSYDVKMKEKGDIPEGYSVSREKKERFSLILESASTNQTSMYLCASRRPDRVQETQYFGPGTRLLVL.

V gene TRBV18 combines with J gene TRBJ2-5, with D perhaps matching TRBD2 (6 bases). There are 15 residues in the CDR3. Trimming shortened V by 3 bases and J by 5 bases, and 16 bases separated the two germline ends. Germline-derived CDR1 and CDR2 are KGHSH and LQKENI. CDR3: CASSPPGLTWETQYF. The CDR3 DNA sequence: TGTGCCAGCTCACCGCCGGGACTCACTTGGGAGACCCAGTACTTC. Based on the CDR3 plus reference TRBV18 and TRBJ2-5, the full variable domain is NAGVMQNPRHLVRRRGQEARLRCSPMKGHSHVYWYRQLPEEGLKFMVYLQKENIIDESGMPKERFSAEFPKEGPSILRIQQVVRGDSAAYFCASSPPGLTWETQYFGPGTRLLVL.

The genes are TRBV5-6 and TRBJ2-3; 8 bases align to TRBD2. There are 15 residues in the CDR3. Germline CDR1 reads SGHDT; CDR2 reads YYEEEE. The V segment lost 1 base and the J segment 4 bases; nucleotides outside the gene matches: 5. The CDR3 sequence is CASSLTGGPSDTQYF. As DNA, the CDR3 is TGTGCCAGCAGCTTGACGGGAGGGCCTTCAGATACGCAGTATTTT.

The V call is TRBV28, the J call TRBJ2-2; 8 positions match TRBD2. This CDR3 is built from 15 residues. The germline V gene has CDR1 MDHEN and CDR2 SYDVKM. V gave up 6 bases and J gave up 7 bases; unmatched junction bases: 10. Written as DNA, the CDR3 is TGTGCCAGCAGCCCAACTAGCGGAGTCGTCGGGGAGCTGTTTTTT. This encodes CASSPTSGVVGELFF.

V is TRBV2 and J is TRBJ2-7; tentative D call: TRBD2 (5 bases). The V and J ends lost 8 bases and 4 bases respectively, with 21 bases between them. The germline CDR1 and CDR2 sequences are SNHLY and FYNNEI. The CDR3 runs to 15 residues. In nucleotides, the CDR3 is TGTGCCAGCGGACGGGGTTGGGGAGTTAGGTACGAGCAGTACTTC. As protein: CASGRGWGVRYEQYF. Complete variable domain (other parts from reference TRBV2 and TRBJ2-7): EPEVTQTPSHQVTQMGQEVILRCVPISNHLYFYWYRQILGQKVEFLVSFYNNEISEKSEIFDDQFSVERPDGSNFTLKIRSTKLEDSAMYFCASGRGWGVRYEQYFGPGTRLTVT.

The genes are TRBV6-5 and TRBJ1-2, with 12 bases lining up with TRBD1. Germline CDR1 MNHEY, CDR2 SVGAGI. CDR3 length: 15 residues. With V trimmed by 2 bases and J by 8 bases, 6 bases remained unmatched. The CDR3 loop is CASSYTGTGGAGYTF. CDR3 DNA sequence: TGTGCCAGCAGTTACACCGGGACAGGGGGCGCGGGCTACACCTTC.

This chain links TRBV7-3 with TRBJ2-1; TRBD1 agrees at 8 bases. With V trimmed by 6 bases and J by 8 bases, 9 bases remained unmatched. The CDR3 length is 14 residues. Germline V gives CDR1 SGHTA, CDR2 FQGTGA. CDR3 sequence (DNA): TGTGCCAGCAGTTCGGACAGGGTCTTCGATGAGCAGTTCTTC. Encoded protein: CASSSDRVFDEQFF.

The chain employs TRBV18 and TRBJ1-1, with 7 bases aligning to TRBD1. After removal of 4 bases from V and 0 bases from J, the junction contained 8 bases not matched to a gene. The CDR3 has 16 residues. From germline, CDR1 is KGHSH and CDR2 LQKENI. The CDR3 DNA reads as TGTGCCAGCTCACTACTTAAACAGGGGTTGAACACTGAAGCTTTCTTT. Protein sequence: CASSLLKQGLNTEAFF.

V is TRBV9 and J is TRBJ2-3, with 7 nucleotides matching TRBD1. The CDR3 is 15 amino acids. The ends lost 4 bases at V and 2 bases at J; junction bases unmatched: 7. Looked up from germline, CDR1 is SGDLS and CDR2 is YYNGEE. The CDR3: CASSSLDRPTDTQYF. The CDR3 DNA follows: TGTGCCAGCAGCTCCTTGGACAGGCCCACAGATACGCAGTATTTT.

The chain combines TRBV18 with TRBJ1-1; possibly TRBD1 for D (5 bases). The germline V gene encodes CDR1 KGHSH and CDR2 LQKENI. The germline V and J ends were trimmed by 2 bases and 4 bases, with 11 bases remaining between them. The length of the CDR3 is 14 residues. CDR3 bases: TGTGCCAGCTCACCAGTGGGGCTGGCCACTGAAGCTTTCTTT. Protein sequence: CASSPVGLATEAFF.

The chain combines TRBV25-1 with TRBJ2-5; 9 bases fit TRBD2. This CDR3 contains 16 residues. Looked up from germline, CDR1 is MGHDK and CDR2 is SYGVNS. V lost 2 bases to trimming and J lost 7 bases; unmatched junction nucleotides: 11. This chain's CDR3 is CASSEGSGGPRGTQYF. The CDR3 nucleotides read TGTGCCAGCAGTGAAGGGAGCGGGGGGCCACGGGGGACCCAGTACTTC.

The chain couples TRBV5-8 to TRBJ1-6; 7 positions agree with TRBD1. With 3 bases clipped from V and 8 bases from J, the junction kept 8 bases outside the gene matches. The CDR3 spans 15 residues. Per germline, CDR1 SGHTS and CDR2 YDEGEE. DNA of the CDR3: TGTGCCAGCAGCTGGGTCAGGGGGGTTTATTCACCCCTCCACTTT. Its protein is CASSWVRGVYSPLHF.

DNA of the CDR3: TGTGCCAGCAGCTCTACCGAGCGGGATGAGCAGTTCTTC. Protein: CASSSTERDEQFF. This rearrangement joins TRBV7-8 to TRBJ2-1, with a possible D match to TRBD2 (6 bases). Trimming removed 4 bases at V and 8 bases at J, with 12 bases between. From germline, CDR1 is SGHVS and CDR2 FQNEAQ. The CDR3 has 13 residues.

This clone appeared once. The chain has TRBV7-9 and TRBJ2-1; 9 positions agree with TRBD2. The CDR3 covers 13 residues. J lost 5 bases, V lost 8 bases, and 4 bases had no gene match. In germline, CDR1 is SEHNR, CDR2 FQNEAQ (reference sequence). CDR3 DNA sequence: TGTGCCAGCCGTAGCGGGGGTGACAATGAGCAGTTCTTC. Translation: CASRSGGDNEQFF.

The gene calls are TRBV18 and TRBJ1-4, with 8 bases aligning to TRBD1. The V and J ends lost 6 bases and 8 bases, in that order; junction bases with no gene match: 8. CDR1 and CDR2 (germline): KGHSH, LQKENI. CDR3 length: 14 amino acids. CDR3 DNA sequence: TGTGCCAGCTCTCGGGACAGGTCCGACGAAAAACTGTTTTTT. Its translation is CASSRDRSDEKLFF.

J is TRBJ1-5 and V is TRBV2; D might be TRBD1 (5 bases). CDR1 is SNHLY and CDR2 is FYNNEI in the germline V gene. V shed 6 bases and J shed 4 bases, with 10 bases lying between them. The CDR3 is made up of 13 amino acids. CDR3 coding DNA: TGTGCCAGCAGCCGGGACTTTAATCAGCCCCAGCATTTT. Amino acid sequence: CASSRDFNQPQHF.